A selection of T cell receptor beta chains follows, all from one sample in a study of blood T cell repertoires in COVID-19. Some clones are missing from TCRdb's copy, which holds only in-frame ones; the method was immunoSEQ multiplex PCR. The sample yields 450,000 or so clones, around nine tenths seen once. The sample comprised peripheral blood. These receptors originate from a woman aged 40-49 years with COVID-19, enrolled during active disease. CDR3s include the opening cysteine and the closing phenylalanine or tryptophan. D genes are given only for firm matches. Clone size is shown for a subset of rows, as once, few, many or a class of expanded clone.

d_gene	abundance	v_gene	j_gene	CDR3aa	CDR3nt
TRBD1	-	TRBV5-5	TRBJ1-2	CASSPIDRGNYGYTF	TGTGCCAGCAGCCCCATCGACAGGGGCAACTATGGCTACACCTTC
-	-	TRBV5-1	TRBJ1-4	CASSLANRVNEKLFF	TGCGCCAGCAGCTTGGCGAACAGGGTTAATGAAAAACTGTTTTTT
TRBD1	-	TRBV6-5	TRBJ1-5	CASSQDRVGGQPQHF	TGTGCCAGCAGCCAAGACAGGGTGGGAGGTCAGCCCCAGCATTTT
TRBD1	-	TRBV6-1	TRBJ2-5	CASSEGDRAFLQETQYF	TGTGCCAGCAGTGAAGGGGACAGGGCTTTCCTCCAAGAGACCCAGTACTTC
-	-	TRBV28	TRBJ1-6	CASSLERWGPNSPLHF	TGTGCCAGCAGTTTAGAACGGTGGGGGCCAAATTCACCCCTCCACTTT
TRBD1	-	TRBV7-9	TRBJ1-1	CASSPQGAPTEAFF	TGTGCCAGCAGCCCCCAGGGGGCGCCCACTGAAGCTTTCTTT
TRBD1	-	TRBV10-3	TRBJ1-1	CAISPYVGQGNTEAFF	TGTGCCATCAGTCCTTACGTGGGACAGGGTAACACTGAAGCTTTCTTT
-	-	TRBV27	TRBJ1-5	CASSTSLRVVGNQPQHF	TGTGCCAGCAGCACTAGCCTCAGGGTCGTGGGGAATCAGCCCCAGCATTTT
TRBD1	-	TRBV4-3	TRBJ2-1	CASSELTGMNEQFF	TGCGCCAGCAGCGAGTTGACAGGGATGAATGAGCAGTTCTTC
-	-	TRBV7-8	TRBJ2-7	CASSRTGTYEQYF	TGTGCCAGCAGCCGTACAGGTACCTACGAGCAGTACTTC
TRBD2	-	TRBV2	TRBJ2-2	CASRLTSGSWAGELFF	TGTGCCAGCAGGCTTACTAGCGGGAGCTGGGCCGGGGAGCTGTTTTTT
TRBD1	-	TRBV29-1	TRBJ1-5	CSVRLGTGVNQPQHF	TGCAGCGTCCGACTCGGGACAGGGGTTAATCAGCCCCAGCATTTT
-	-	TRBV15	TRBJ1-4	CATSRDYSLRFF	TGTGCCACCAGCAGAGATTACAGCCTCCGATTTTTT
-	-	TRBV11-1	TRBJ2-1	CASSRWGESSYNEQFF	TGTGCCAGCAGCCGGTGGGGCGAAAGCTCCTACAATGAGCAGTTCTTC
-	-	TRBV12-3/TRBV12-4	TRBJ1-6	CASSSRGSPLHF	TGTGCCAGCAGTTCTCGGGGTTCACCCCTCCACTTT
-	-	TRBV20-1	TRBJ1-5	CSASQGINQPQHF	TGCAGTGCTAGTCAGGGTATCAATCAGCCCCAGCATTTT
TRBD1	-	TRBV7-2	TRBJ1-5	CASSSTGFNQPQHF	TGTGCCAGCAGTTCGACAGGGTTTAATCAGCCCCAGCATTTT
TRBD1	-	TRBV7-3	TRBJ1-5	CASSRRTGGLNQPQHF	TGTGCCAGCAGCCGTAGGACAGGGGGATTAAATCAGCCCCAGCATTTT
-	-	TRBV27	TRBJ2-7	CASSLSRTSSYEQYF	TGTGCCAGCAGTTTATCCCGGACAAGCTCCTACGAGCAGTACTTC
-	few	TRBV18	TRBJ1-1	CASSLDTEAFF	TGTGCCAGCTCGCTAGACACTGAAGCTTTCTTT
-	-	TRBV19	TRBJ2-3	CASRPAAGRTDTQYF	TGTGCCAGTAGGCCCGCCGCAGGCCGAACAGATACGCAGTATTTT
-	-	TRBV10-3	TRBJ2-3	CAISEPGGGTDTQYF	TGTGCCATCAGTGAGCCCGGAGGGGGCACAGATACGCAGTATTTT
TRBD1	-	TRBV7-6	TRBJ1-3	CASSQVFTGGPGNTIYF	TGTGCCAGCAGCCAAGTCTTTACAGGGGGCCCTGGAAACACCATATATTTT
-	-	TRBV19	TRBJ1-2	CASTRATDTALYGYTF	TGTGCCAGTACCCGCGCAACGGACACGGCCCTATATGGCTACACCTTC
TRBD1	-	TRBV6-6	TRBJ1-4	CASSLGGAANEKLFF	TGTGCCAGTTCACTAGGGGGCGCGGCTAATGAAAAACTGTTTTTT
-	once	TRBV6-1	TRBJ2-7	CASSEGGPCQSTPPTFYEQYF	TGTGCCAGCAGTGAAGGGGGCCCTTGCCAGTCAACTCCCCCCACTTTCTACGAGCAGTACTTC
TRBD1	few	TRBV5-1	TRBJ1-2	CASSPGTGGVGYGYTF	TGCGCCAGCAGCCCTGGGACAGGGGGAGTTGGCTATGGCTACACCTTC
-	-	TRBV2	TRBJ2-2	CASSETAANTGELFF	TGTGCCAGCAGCGAAACAGCCGCGAACACCGGGGAGCTGTTTTTT
-	once	TRBV18	TRBJ2-5	CASSRQQGAETQYF	TGTGCCAGCTCACGCCAACAGGGAGCGGAGACCCAGTACTTC
-	-	TRBV2	TRBJ1-5	CASSLASDQPQHF	TGTGCCAGCAGTCTAGCAAGTGACCAGCCCCAGCATTTT
TRBD1	-	TRBV30	TRBJ1-3	CAWSASQGILGGNTIYF	TGTGCCTGGAGTGCCTCACAGGGGATCTTAGGTGGAAACACCATATATTTT
TRBD1	-	TRBV7-2	TRBJ2-7	CASSLKRGTGKDNEQYF	TGTGCCAGCAGCCTTAAAAGGGGGACAGGGAAGGATAACGAGCAGTACTTC
-	once	TRBV12-3/TRBV12-4	TRBJ2-5	CAILQGFQETQYF	TGTGCCATCCTGCAGGGTTTCCAAGAGACCCAGTACTTC
TRBD2	-	TRBV9	TRBJ2-1	CASSVGLAGEGEQFF	TGTGCCAGCAGCGTAGGACTAGCGGGAGAGGGGGAGCAGTTCTTC
-	few	TRBV19	TRBJ1-6	CATMKGAWDSPLHF	TGTGCCACTATGAAAGGGGCGTGGGATTCACCCCTCCACTTT
TRBD1	-	TRBV25-1	TRBJ1-4	CASGDRGANEKLFF	TGTGCCAGCGGTGACAGGGGAGCTAATGAAAAACTGTTTTTT
TRBD1	-	TRBV2	TRBJ2-7	CASRDRESPYEQYF	TGTGCCAGCAGGGACAGGGAATCCCCCTACGAGCAGTACTTC
-	-	TRBV28	TRBJ2-3	CASSPPRAVSGDTQYF	TGTGCCAGCAGTCCACCGCGGGCGGTGAGCGGAGATACGCAGTATTTT
-	-	TRBV9	TRBJ2-2	CASSPLNTGELFF	TGTGCCAGCAGCCCCCTAAACACCGGGGAGCTGTTTTTT
TRBD1	-	TRBV30	TRBJ2-1	CAWSRGQGQQFF	TGTGCCTGGAGCCGAGGACAGGGTCAACAGTTCTTC